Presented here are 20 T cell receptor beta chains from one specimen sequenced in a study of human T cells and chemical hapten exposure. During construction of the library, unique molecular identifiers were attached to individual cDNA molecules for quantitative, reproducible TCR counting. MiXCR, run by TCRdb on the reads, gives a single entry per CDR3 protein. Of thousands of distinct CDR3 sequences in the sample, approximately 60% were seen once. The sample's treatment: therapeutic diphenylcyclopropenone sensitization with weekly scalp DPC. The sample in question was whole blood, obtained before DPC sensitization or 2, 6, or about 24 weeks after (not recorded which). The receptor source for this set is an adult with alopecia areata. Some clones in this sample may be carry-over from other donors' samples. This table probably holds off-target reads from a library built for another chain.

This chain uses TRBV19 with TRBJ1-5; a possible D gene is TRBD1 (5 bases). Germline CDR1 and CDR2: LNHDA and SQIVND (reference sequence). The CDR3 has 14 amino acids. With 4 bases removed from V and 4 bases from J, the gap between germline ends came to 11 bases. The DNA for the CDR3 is TGTGCCAGTAGTACTGCGGGGCCAAATCAGCCCCAGCATTTT. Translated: CASSTAGPNQPQHF.

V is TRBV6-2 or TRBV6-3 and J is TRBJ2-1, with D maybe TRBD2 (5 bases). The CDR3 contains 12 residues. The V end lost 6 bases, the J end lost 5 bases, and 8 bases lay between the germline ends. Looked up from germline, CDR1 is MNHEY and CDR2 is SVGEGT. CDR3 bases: TGTGCCAGCAGAAGACTAAACAATGAGCAGTTCTTC. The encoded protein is CASRRLNNEQFF.

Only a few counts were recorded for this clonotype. CDR3 bases: TGTGCCAGCAGCGTAGCTAGTACAGATACGCAGTATTTT. Translated, it gives CASSVASTDTQYF. The rearrangement uses TRBV9 and TRBJ2-3; D is unresolved. Trimming cost V 0 bases and J 3 bases, with 5 bases left between them. The germline gives CDR1 SGDLS, CDR2 YYNGEE. The CDR3 length is 13 residues.

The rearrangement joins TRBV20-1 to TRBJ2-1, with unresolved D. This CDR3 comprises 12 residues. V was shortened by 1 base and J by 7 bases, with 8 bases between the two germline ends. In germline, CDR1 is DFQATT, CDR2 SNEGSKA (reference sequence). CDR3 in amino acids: CSARGSLNEQFF. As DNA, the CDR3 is TGCAGTGCTAGAGGCTCTTTAAATGAGCAGTTCTTC.

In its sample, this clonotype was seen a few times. The CDR3 nucleotides read TGTGCCAGCAGCCGCCTAGCGGGAGTTCACAATGAGCAGTTCTTC. Protein sequence: CASSRLAGVHNEQFF. The V call is TRBV12-3 or TRBV12-4, the J call TRBJ2-1; the match to TRBD2 covers 10 bases. V shed 6 bases, J shed 5 bases, and the junction held 7 bases outside the gene matches. The CDR3 is 15 amino acids.

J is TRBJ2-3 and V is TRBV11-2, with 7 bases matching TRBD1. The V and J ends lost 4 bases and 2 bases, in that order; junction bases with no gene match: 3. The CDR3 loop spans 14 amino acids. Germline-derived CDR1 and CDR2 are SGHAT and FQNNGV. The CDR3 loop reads CASSSGTVTDTQYF. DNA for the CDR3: TGTGCCAGCAGCTCCGGGACAGTCACAGATACGCAGTATTTT.

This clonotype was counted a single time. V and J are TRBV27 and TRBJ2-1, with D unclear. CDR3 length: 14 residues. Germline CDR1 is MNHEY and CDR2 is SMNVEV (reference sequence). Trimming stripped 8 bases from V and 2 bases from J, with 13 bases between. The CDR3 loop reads CASAESRTYNEQFF. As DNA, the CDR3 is TGTGCCAGCGCGGAGAGTAGGACCTACAATGAGCAGTTCTTC.

The CDR3 region is CASSLVGGGGNEQFF. DNA for the CDR3: TGTGCCAGCAGCTTAGTGGGCGGCGGGGGCAATGAGCAGTTCTTC. This chain connects TRBV7-2 to TRBJ2-1; 7 bases align to TRBD2. Germline loops: CDR1 SGHTA, CDR2 FQGNSA. V was pared by 1 base and J by 6 bases, with 6 bases of the junction left unmatched. The CDR3 has 15 residues.

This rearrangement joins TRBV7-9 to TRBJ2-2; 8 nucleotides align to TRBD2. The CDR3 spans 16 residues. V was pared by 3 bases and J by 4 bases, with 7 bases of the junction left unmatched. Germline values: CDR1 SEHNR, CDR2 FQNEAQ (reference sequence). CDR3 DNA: TGTGCCAGCAGCTTCCGACCGGGAGGGAGCACCGGGGAGCTGTTTTTT. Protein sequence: CASSFRPGGSTGELFF.

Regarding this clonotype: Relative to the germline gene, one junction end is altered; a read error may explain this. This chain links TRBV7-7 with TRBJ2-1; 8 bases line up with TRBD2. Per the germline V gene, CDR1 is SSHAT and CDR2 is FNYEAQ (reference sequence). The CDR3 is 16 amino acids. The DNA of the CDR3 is TGTGCTAGCAGCCCCCGGGCGGGAGGTCACTACAATGAGCAGTTCTTC. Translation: CASSPRAGGHYNEQFF. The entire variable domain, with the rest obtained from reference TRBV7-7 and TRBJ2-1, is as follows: GAGVSQSPRYKVTKRGQDVTLRCDPISSHATLYWYQQALGQGPEFLTYFNYEAQPDKSGLPSDRFSAERPEGSISTLTIQRTEQRDSAMYRCASSPRAGGHYNEQFFGPGTRLTVL.

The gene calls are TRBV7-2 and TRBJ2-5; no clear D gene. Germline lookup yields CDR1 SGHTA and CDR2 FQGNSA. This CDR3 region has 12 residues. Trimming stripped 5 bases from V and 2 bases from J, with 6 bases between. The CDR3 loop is CASSPRQETQYF. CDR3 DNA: TGTGCCAGCAGCCCCCGGCAAGAGACCCAGTACTTC. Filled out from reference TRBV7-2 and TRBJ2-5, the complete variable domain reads GAGVSQSPSNKVTEKGKDVELRCDPISGHTALYWYRQSLGQGLEFLIYFQGNSAPDKSGLPSDRFSAERTGGSVSTLTIQRTQQEDSAVYLCASSPRQETQYFGPGTRLLVL.

The CDR3 DNA reads as TGTGCCAGCAGTTACGGCGGCGGGAGGGCCCCAGATACGCAGTATTTT. It yields the protein CASSYGGGRAPDTQYF. The genes are TRBV6-2 or TRBV6-3 and TRBJ2-3; 9 positions agree with TRBD2. The germline CDR1 and CDR2 sequences are MNHEY and SVGEGT. J lost 4 bases, V lost 2 bases, and 7 bases had no gene match. The CDR3 has 16 residues.

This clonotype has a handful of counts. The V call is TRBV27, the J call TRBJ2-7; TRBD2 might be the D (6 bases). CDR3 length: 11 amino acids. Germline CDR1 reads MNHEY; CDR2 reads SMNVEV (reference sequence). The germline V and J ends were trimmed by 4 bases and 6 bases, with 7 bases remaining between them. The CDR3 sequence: CASSWRGEQYF. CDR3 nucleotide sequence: TGTGCCAGCAGTTGGAGGGGCGAGCAGTACTTC.

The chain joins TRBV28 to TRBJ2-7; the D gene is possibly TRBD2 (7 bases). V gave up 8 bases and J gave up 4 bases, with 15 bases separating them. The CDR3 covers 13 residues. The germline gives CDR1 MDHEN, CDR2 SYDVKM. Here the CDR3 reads CASLGGRGYEQYF. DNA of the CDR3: TGTGCCAGCCTTGGAGGGAGGGGGTACGAGCAGTACTTC.

CDR3 region: CASRSELGPYEQYF. The CDR3 nucleotides read TGTGCCAGCAGATCCGAACTGGGCCCCTACGAGCAGTACTTC. This chain connects TRBV12-3 or TRBV12-4 to TRBJ2-7; no clear D. V dropped 6 bases and J dropped 2 bases, with 14 bases sitting between them. The CDR3 runs to 14 residues.

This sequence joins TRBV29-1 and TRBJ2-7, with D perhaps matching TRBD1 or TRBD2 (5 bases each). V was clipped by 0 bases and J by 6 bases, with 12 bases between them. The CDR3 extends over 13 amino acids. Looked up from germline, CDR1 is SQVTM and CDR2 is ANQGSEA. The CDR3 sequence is CSVEEGAGGEQYF. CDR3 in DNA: TGCAGCGTTGAAGAAGGGGCCGGAGGCGAGCAGTACTTC.

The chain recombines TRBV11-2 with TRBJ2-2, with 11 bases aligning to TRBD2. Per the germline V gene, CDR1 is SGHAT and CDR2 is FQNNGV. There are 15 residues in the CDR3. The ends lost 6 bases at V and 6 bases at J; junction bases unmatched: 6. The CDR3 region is CASRKTSGTSGELFF. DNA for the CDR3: TGTGCCAGCAGGAAGACTAGCGGGACGTCCGGGGAGCTGTTTTTT.

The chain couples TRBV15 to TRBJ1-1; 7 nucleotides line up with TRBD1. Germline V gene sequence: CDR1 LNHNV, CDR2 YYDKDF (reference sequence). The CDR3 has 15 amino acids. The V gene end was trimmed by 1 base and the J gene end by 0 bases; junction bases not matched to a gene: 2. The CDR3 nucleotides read TGTGCCACCAGCAGAGGACAGGGAATGAACACTGAAGCTTTCTTT. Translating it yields CATSRGQGMNTEAFF.

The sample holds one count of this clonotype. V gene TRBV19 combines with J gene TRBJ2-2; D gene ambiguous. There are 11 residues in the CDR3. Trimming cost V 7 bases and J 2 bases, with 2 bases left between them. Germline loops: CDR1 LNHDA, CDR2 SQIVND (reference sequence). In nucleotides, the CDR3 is TGTGCCAGTACAAACACCGGGGAGCTGTTTTTT. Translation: CASTNTGELFF.

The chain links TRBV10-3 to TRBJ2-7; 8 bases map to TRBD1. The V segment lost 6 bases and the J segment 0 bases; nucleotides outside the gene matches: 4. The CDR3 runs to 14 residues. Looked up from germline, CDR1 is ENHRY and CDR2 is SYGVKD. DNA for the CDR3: TGTGCCATCAGCTGGACAGGGAGCTCCTACGAGCAGTACTTC. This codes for CAISWTGSSYEQYF.